This is a list of T cell receptor beta chains from one sample in a study of T cells after yellow fever vaccination. TCRdb re-analysed the 5' RACE reads in MiXCR, keeping a single row per CDR3 protein. This sample carries fewer than 650,000 distinct CDR3 sequences, about a fifth of them seen once, and the ten largest clones take about a sixth. This sample comprised PBMCs, obtained approximately 22 days after the first yellow fever vaccination. These receptor sequences come from a man aged 18 to 35 who received the YFV17D yellow fever vaccine. CDR3s include the opening cysteine and the closing phenylalanine or tryptophan. The D gene is left open where the match is weak. Size is omitted from some rows. Given values are once, few, many or a class for expanded clones.

j_call d_call v_call clone_size cdr3_nt cdr3_aa
TRBJ2-7 . TRBV7-2 few TGTGCCAGCAGCTCCGGGACAACCTTCTACGAGCAGTACTTC CASSSGTTFYEQYF
TRBJ1-5 . TRBV28 . TGTGCCAGCGGCGGTTACATGGGGCATTTT CASGGYMGHF
TRBJ1-3 . TRBV7-6 . TGTGCCAGCGGACCTGAGACAGTCTCAGGAAACACCATATATTTT CASGPETVSGNTIYF
TRBJ2-6 . TRBV12-3/TRBV12-4 . TGTGCCAGCAGTTTAAGTGCAGGGGCCAACGTCCTGACTTTC CASSLSAGANVLTF
TRBJ2-1 . TRBV5-1 many TGCGCCAGCAGCTTGGAACGTCTAGGTACCAATGAGCAGTTCTTC CASSLERLGTNEQFF
TRBJ2-2 . TRBV5-1 . TGCGCCAGCAGCTCATCAGGACCGAACACCGGGGAGCTGTTTTTT CASSSSGPNTGELFF
TRBJ1-6 TRBD1 TRBV6-2/TRBV6-3 few TGTGCCAGCAAACAGGGGAGCCAGGAGGCCCTCCACTTT CASKQGSQEALHF
TRBJ1-6 . TRBV21-1 few TGTGCCAGCAGCAAATCTGAAATTGACAGGGAGACACCCCTCCACTTT CASSKSEIDRETPLHF
TRBJ1-1 . TRBV29-1 . TGCAGCGTGATTCAGGGGAACACTGAAGCTTTCTTT CSVIQGNTEAFF
TRBJ1-2 . TRBV4-3 . TGCGCCAGCAGCCCATGGGCCAACTATGGCTACACCTTC CASSPWANYGYTF
TRBJ2-3 . TRBV9 few TGTGCCAGCAGCGTAGGGTCCGTAGGGGCAGATACGCAGTATTTT CASSVGSVGADTQYF
TRBJ2-5 TRBD1 TRBV5-1 many TGCGCCAGCAGCCAGGGACAGGCGGAAGGGACCCAGTACTTC CASSQGQAEGTQYF
TRBJ1-2 . TRBV28 few TGTGCCAGCCGCCGCGGGCGACCGCTTGGCTACACCTTC CASRRGRPLGYTF
TRBJ2-3 . TRBV19 . TGTGCCAGTAGTATCTCTGGGGCAGGAACTAGCACAGATACGCAGTATTTT CASSISGAGTSTDTQYF
TRBJ2-3 . TRBV7-9 few TGTGCCAGCAGCCGTACACTGGGTGGCACAGATACGCAGTATTTT CASSRTLGGTDTQYF
TRBJ1-1 . TRBV7-2 few TGTGCCAGCAGTTGGACGGCTACTGAAGCTTTCTTT CASSWTATEAFF
TRBJ2-3 TRBD2 TRBV12-3/TRBV12-4 few TGTGCCAGCAGCGAAGCCGGGGGGGGCCCAGATACGCAGTATTTT CASSEAGGGPDTQYF
TRBJ2-2 . TRBV18 few TGTGCCAGCTCACCAAAGGACCCCTACACCGGGGAGCTGTTTTTT CASSPKDPYTGELFF
TRBJ1-4 TRBD1 TRBV6-6 many TGTGCCAGCAGGACAGGGCCGAATGAAAAACTGTTTTTT CASRTGPNEKLFF
TRBJ1-5 TRBD1 TRBV10-2 . TGCGCCAGCACTCCGACAGGGTGGCCCAATCAGCCCCAGCATTTT CASTPTGWPNQPQHF
TRBJ2-7 . TRBV7-6 . TGTGCCAGCAGCTTAGCGGCAGGGCCCTACGAGCAGTACTTC CASSLAAGPYEQYF
TRBJ1-2 . TRBV14 . TGTGCCAGCAGCCAAAGGCGGGGTATGGATGGCTACACCTTC CASSQRRGMDGYTF
TRBJ2-1 . TRBV20-1 . TGCAGTGCTCAACTATGGGACCCGGTGAATGAGCAGTTCTTC CSAQLWDPVNEQFF
TRBJ2-7 . TRBV7-9 few TGTGCCAGCAGCCGTACTACAGAAAAGTACGAGCAGTACTTC CASSRTTEKYEQYF
TRBJ1-5 . TRBV6-1 few TGTGCCAGCAGTCTTTCTGGACAGTCCGATCAGCCCCAGCATTTT CASSLSGQSDQPQHF
TRBJ1-1 . TRBV25-1 . TGTGCCAGCAGGCCGGGACTCAGGAACACTGAAGCTTTCTTT CASRPGLRNTEAFF
TRBJ1-2 . TRBV19 . TGTGCCAGTAAGGAGGCCGTCTTAGGCTACACCTTC CASKEAVLGYTF
TRBJ1-5 . TRBV12-3/TRBV12-4 few TGTGCCAGCATCCTTACGAGGGTTAGCAATCAGCCCCAGCATTTT CASILTRVSNQPQHF
TRBJ2-6 . TRBV5-4 . TGTGCCAGCAGCTCGCCGGGCGCGATTATCTCTGGGGCCAACGTCCTGACTTTC CASSSPGAIISGANVLTF
TRBJ1-6 . TRBV7-8 . TGTGCCAGCAGCTCGACTTGGAATTCACCCCTCTACTTT CASSSTWNSPLYF
TRBJ2-1 TRBD2 TRBV5-6 few TGTGCCAGCAGCTTGGATAGTAGCGGGAACCAGCAGTTCTTC CASSLDSSGNQQFF
TRBJ2-7 . TRBV9 . TGTGCCAGCAGCGCCTACACCGGCCCCGGGGACGAGCAGTACTTC CASSAYTGPGDEQYF
TRBJ2-3 . TRBV6-1 few TGTGCCAGCAGGGGGGATGGCACAGATACGCAGTATTTT CASRGDGTDTQYF